Below are 27 T cell receptor beta chains sequenced from a single sample in a study of HIV-infected patients and healthy controls. All unsorted peripheral T cells were captured because whole blood was used without fractionation. About 500 ng RNA was reverse transcribed with alpha and beta constant-region primers. Each of the alpha and beta chains got its own library through chain-specific third strand synthesis with indices. One entry per CDR3 protein, called by TCRdb with MiXCR from the 5' RACE reads. The sample yields thousands of distinct CDR3 sequences, approximately 8.2% seen once. Sequenced material: blood, taken before antiretroviral therapy. The origin of the receptors is an adult with HIV infection.

This clonotype has a count of ten or more. This chain links TRBV2 with TRBJ1-2; D gene uncertain. This CDR3 has 13 residues. Germline V CDR1 and CDR2: SNHLY, FYNNEI. V was pared by 3 bases and J by 3 bases, with 8 bases between. CDR3 loop: CASSEAADYGYTF. In DNA form, the CDR3 reads TGTGCCAGCAGTGAGGCGGCGGACTATGGCTACACCTTC.

This clonotype has a count of ten or more. The chain combines TRBV4-1 with TRBJ1-2; D might be TRBD1 (5 bases). The CDR3 contains 18 residues. CDR1 and CDR2 (germline): MGHRA, YSYEKL. Trimming took off 4 bases at V and 6 bases at J, with 27 bases between the two ends. The chain's CDR3 is CASSPLLAVGRGRHGYTF. The CDR3 DNA sequence: TGCGCCAGCAGCCCGTTGTTAGCGGTCGGCCGGGGACGGCATGGCTACACCTTC.

By its share, this clonotype is medium-sized. The V gene is TRBV7-8, the J gene TRBJ2-2; a weak D match, TRBD1 (6 bases). The V end lost 9 bases, the J end lost 5 bases, and 10 bases lay between the germline ends. Germline assignment: CDR1 SGHVS and CDR2 FQNEAQ. CDR3 length: 12 residues. CDR3 residues: CARLDRTGELFF. The DNA of the CDR3 is TGTGCCAGATTGGACAGAACCGGGGAGCTGTTTTTT. The full variable domain, rest sourced from reference TRBV7-8 and TRBJ2-2, is GAGVSQSPRYKVAKRGQDVALRCDPISGHVSLFWYQQALGQGPEFLTYFQNEAQLDKSGLPSDRFFAERPEGSVSTLKIQRTQQEDSAVYLCARLDRTGELFFGEGSRLTVL.

This clonotype is termed medium-sized. This chain connects TRBV2 to TRBJ2-3; 8 nucleotides agree with TRBD1. The CDR3 consists of 14 residues. Germline values: CDR1 SNHLY, CDR2 FYNNEI. J lost 5 bases, V lost 4 bases, and 5 bases had no gene match. CDR3 bases: TGTGCCAGCAGTGTTTGGACAGGGCAAGATACGCAGTATTTT. This gives the protein CASSVWTGQDTQYF.

The V call is TRBV5-4, the J call TRBJ2-3, with D possibly TRBD1 on 6 matching bases. V lost 4 bases and J lost 2, with 14 bases in between. Germline values: CDR1 SGHNT, CDR2 YYREEE (reference sequence). The CDR3 loop spans 15 amino acids. The CDR3 is CASSTGTPNTDTQYF. The CDR3 DNA reads TGTGCCAGCAGCACCGGGACACCAAACACAGATACGCAGTATTTT.

This clonotype is categorized as medium-sized (0.01 to 0.1%). An end of the junction differs from the germline gene, which may be a read error. The chain carries TRBV7-7 and TRBJ2-1, with D possibly matching TRBD1 (6 bases). The germline CDR1 and CDR2 sequences are SSHAT and FNYEAQ (reference sequence). This CDR3 comprises 13 residues. The CDR3 protein is CASSLGQHNEQFF. The DNA of the CDR3 is TGTGCTAGCAGCTTGGGACAACACAATGAGCAGTTCTTC.

This clonotype was observed a few times. This chain uses TRBV2 with TRBJ2-3; possible D gene TRBD2, 6 bases. This CDR3 has 13 residues. Between the trimmed V and J ends, which lost 6 bases and 4 bases, there was a span of 11 bases. Germline-derived CDR1 and CDR2 are SNHLY and FYNNEI. The CDR3 sequence: CASREAGPDTQYF. CDR3 coding DNA: TGTGCCAGCAGAGAGGCGGGACCAGATACGCAGTATTTT.

This clonotype appeared many times. This chain links TRBV12-3 or TRBV12-4 with TRBJ2-2; possible D gene TRBD2, 5 bases. The CDR3 is 17 amino acids. V lost 5 bases and J lost 1, with 17 bases in between. CDR3 amino acids: CASSREVGLENTGELFF. In DNA, the CDR3 is TGTGCCAGCAGTCGCGAAGTTGGACTCGAGAACACCGGGGAGCTGTTTTTT.

Relative to its sample, this clonotype is medium-sized. The chain carries TRBV4-1 and TRBJ2-1; tentative D call: TRBD1 (6 bases). Trimming shortened V by 1 base and J by 9 bases, and 16 bases separated the two germline ends. The CDR3 runs 15 residues. CDR1 MGHRA and CDR2 YSYEKL come from the germline V gene. DNA of the CDR3: TGCGCCAGCAGCCAAGGGGGGCTTGGGCCCATTGAGCAGTTCTTC. Translation: CASSQGGLGPIEQFF.

This clonotype is termed medium-sized. The chain uses TRBV12-5 and TRBJ2-1; a possible D gene is TRBD2 (6 bases). The length of the CDR3 is 16 residues. CDR1 LGHNT and CDR2 FRNRAP come from the germline V gene. V was trimmed by 6 bases and J by 1 base, leaving 16 bases between them. The CDR3 is CASGFWRGHSYNEQFF. CDR3 DNA: TGTGCTAGTGGCTTCTGGAGGGGCCATTCCTACAATGAGCAGTTCTTC.

The table lists this clonotype with many counts. The chain has TRBV2 and TRBJ2-2; maybe TRBD2 (6 bases). This CDR3 region has 14 residues. Trimming shortened V by 6 bases and J by 4 bases, and 12 bases separated the two germline ends. The V gene's germline CDR1 is SNHLY and CDR2 FYNNEI. The CDR3 loop is CASRDGSSTGELFF. CDR3 nucleotides: TGTGCCAGCAGAGACGGGAGTTCCACCGGGGAGCTGTTTTTT.

This clonotype showed up many times. CDR3 loop: CASSFGRGADTQYF. CDR3 sequence (DNA): TGTGCCAGCAGTTTTGGGCGGGGGGCAGATACGCAGTATTTT. V usage is TRBV12-3 or TRBV12-4 and J usage is TRBJ2-3, with 8 bases matching TRBD2. Unmatched junction bases numbered 3, after V lost 3 bases and J lost 4 bases. The CDR3 is made up of 14 amino acids.

This clonotype showed up many times. This chain joins TRBV7-9 and TRBJ2-2; D ambiguous. V shed 3 bases and J shed 7 bases, with 15 bases lying between them. The V gene's germline CDR1 is SEHNR and CDR2 FQNEAQ (reference sequence). This CDR3 comprises 15 residues. Here the CDR3 reads CASSLGSFFGGELFF. The CDR3 DNA is TGTGCCAGCAGCTTGGGATCCTTCTTTGGCGGGGAGCTGTTTTTT.

This clonotype came up many times. V and J are TRBV5-1 and TRBJ2-7; D is ambiguous. CDR3 size: 14 residues. CDR1 is SGHRS and CDR2 is YFSETQ in the germline V gene. V lost 4 bases, J lost 2 bases, and 13 bases lay in between. CDR3 protein: CASSPRQDTYEQYF. For the CDR3, the DNA is TGCGCCAGCAGCCCGCGACAAGATACCTACGAGCAGTACTTC.

This clonotype has a count of ten or more. The chain joins TRBV19 to TRBJ1-2, with D unclear. Trimming left V 2 bases short and J 2 bases short, with 12 bases between. From germline, CDR1 is LNHDA and CDR2 SQIVND (reference sequence). The CDR3 extends over 15 amino acids. In nucleotides, the CDR3 is TGTGCCAGTAGTATATTATCGGCCGGGAACTATGGCTACACCTTC. Encoded protein: CASSILSAGNYGYTF.

This clonotype is classed as medium-sized. This chain links TRBV6-1 with TRBJ1-1; D gene ambiguous. Trimming shortened V by 4 bases and J by 0 bases, and 6 bases separated the two germline ends. Germline CDR1 reads MNHNS; CDR2 reads SASEGT. The CDR3 has 13 amino acids. The CDR3 loop reads CASSAGMNTEAFF. The DNA for the CDR3 is TGTGCCAGCAGTGCGGGAATGAACACTGAAGCTTTCTTT.

By share, this clonotype counts as medium-sized. V is TRBV6-5 and J is TRBJ1-1; the D is unclear. V was shortened by 6 bases and J by 5 bases, with 16 bases between the two germline ends. Per the germline V gene, CDR1 is MNHEY and CDR2 is SVGAGI. This CDR3 spans 14 amino acids. CDR3 residues: CASSQLGQHTEAFF. The CDR3 DNA sequence: TGTGCCAGCAGCCAACTCGGGCAGCATACTGAAGCTTTCTTT.

In this sample, this clonotype turned up many times. The CDR3 loop reads CASSLVASGSPDTQYF. The CDR3 bases are TGTGCCAGCAGCTTAGTTGCTAGCGGGAGTCCAGATACGCAGTATTTT. This chain joins TRBV7-8 and TRBJ2-3, with TRBD2 identical over 10 bases. The CDR3 sequence is 16 residues long. Trimming took 1 base from V and 4 from J; bases not matched to a gene: 5. Germline V gene lookup returns CDR1 SGHVS and CDR2 FQNEAQ.

This clonotype is medium-sized in the sample. The rearrangement joins TRBV28 to TRBJ1-1, with 8 bases lining up with TRBD1. The CDR3 runs to 17 residues. V was clipped by 6 bases and J by 7 bases; unmatched bases: 19. CDR1 is MDHEN, CDR2 SYDVKM, per germline. In nucleotides, the CDR3 is TGTGCCAGCAGGGAACAGGGGGGTGCCGCCCTAGTACTTGAAGCTTTCTTT. It is translated as CASREQGGAALVLEAFF. The variable domain in full, with the rest retrieved from reference TRBV28 and TRBJ1-1, is DVKVTQSSRYLVKRTGEKVFLECVQDMDHENMFWYRQDPGLGLRLIYFSYDVKMKEKGDIPEGYSVSREKKERFSLILESASTNQTSMYLCASREQGGAALVLEAFFGQGTRLTVV.

This chain connects TRBV12-3 or TRBV12-4 to TRBJ2-7; D gene unclear. V lost 5 bases and J 2 bases, leaving 10 bases between the germline ends. This CDR3 comprises 13 residues. CDR3 DNA sequence: TGTGCCAGCAGTCCAAAGGCGACCTACGAGCAGTACTTC. It yields the protein CASSPKATYEQYF.

This clonotype occurred a few times. This chain uses TRBV3-1 with TRBJ1-5; 7 nucleotides line up with TRBD1. The CDR3 spans 15 residues. V dropped 1 base and J dropped 6; count of bases not matched to a gene: 6. CDR1 and CDR2 from the germline V gene are LGHDT and YNNKEL (reference sequence). This CDR3 is CASSQGYRGSQPQHF. CDR3 sequence (DNA): TGTGCCAGCAGCCAAGGCTACAGGGGTAGTCAGCCCCAGCATTTT.

This clonotype was recorded at least ten times. The chain's CDR3 is CASREVGEGDTQYF. The CDR3 region has the DNA TGTGCCAGCAGGGAGGTGGGGGAGGGAGATACGCAGTATTTT. This chain links TRBV5-4 with TRBJ2-3; 7 bases agree with TRBD2. The CDR3 totals 14 residues. V was pared by 5 bases and J by 5 bases, with 8 bases of the junction left unmatched. Germline CDR1 reads SGHNT; CDR2 reads YYREEE (reference sequence).

The V gene is TRBV2, the J gene TRBJ2-3; TRBD1 matches at 8 bases. The CDR3 length is 15 residues. V was clipped by 2 bases and J by 1 base; unmatched bases: 2. Germline V gives CDR1 SNHLY, CDR2 FYNNEI. Here the CDR3 DNA reads TGTGCCAGCAGTGAAAGACAGGGGCGCACAGATACGCAGTATTTT. It yields the protein CASSERQGRTDTQYF. The variable domain in full, with the rest retrieved from reference TRBV2 and TRBJ2-3, is EPEVTQTPSHQVTQMGQEVILRCVPISNHLYFYWYRQILGQKVEFLVSFYNNEISEKSEIFDDQFSVERPDGSNFTLKIRSTKLEDSAMYFCASSERQGRTDTQYFGPGTRLTVL.

This clonotype was recorded many times. This chain links TRBV19 with TRBJ1-5; D remains unclear. Trimming stripped 5 bases from V and 2 bases from J, with 10 bases between. The CDR3 length is 14 residues. CDR1 is LNHDA, CDR2 SQIVND, per germline (reference sequence). CDR3 sequence (DNA): TGTGCCAGTAGTCTATCACGGGGCAATCAGCCCCAGCATTTT. As protein: CASSLSRGNQPQHF.

This clonotype was found a few times. The chain carries TRBV4-1 and TRBJ2-5; 14 nucleotides line up with TRBD2. This CDR3 contains 16 residues. CDR1 is MGHRA and CDR2 is YSYEKL in the germline V gene. The V gene end was trimmed by 4 bases and the J gene end by 2 bases; junction bases not matched to a gene: 3. CDR3 DNA: TGCGCCAGCAGCCTTCGACTAGCGGGAGGGCAAGAGACCCAGTACTTC. This sequence encodes CASSLRLAGGQETQYF.

By its share, this clonotype is medium-sized. The chain links TRBV27 to TRBJ2-7; 9 bases agree with TRBD2. In germline, CDR1 is MNHEY, CDR2 SMNVEV (reference sequence). This CDR3 has 15 residues. Unmatched junction bases numbered 9, after V lost 2 bases and J lost 7 bases. The CDR3 loop reads CASSLGGLAGREQYF. In nucleotides, the CDR3 is TGTGCCAGCAGTTTAGGAGGTCTAGCGGGAAGAGAGCAGTACTTC.

This clonotype was counted ten times or more. The chain links TRBV25-1 to TRBJ2-5; 8 bases match TRBD1. Germline V gene data show CDR1 as MGHDK and CDR2 as SYGVNS. Unmatched junction bases numbered 5, after V lost 8 bases and J lost 6 bases. This CDR3 has 12 residues. In nucleotides, the CDR3 is TGTGCCAGCCTGGGACAGGTGAAGACCCAGTACTTC. Encoded protein: CASLGQVKTQYF.